The sequence of this T cell receptor beta chain was determined in a study of identical twins listed by TCRdb under 2016. Regarding the study in general: The study deep-sequenced TCR alpha and beta repertoires from monozygotic twins, unrelated adults of various ages and cord blood to test whether fetal clonotypes persist. To rule out contamination, the twin experiments were replicated at different times with different library preparation protocols.

Only healthy Caucasian donors were included. The twin cohort consisted of three pairs of female monozygotic twins, all aged 18 to 29 years. Miltenyi CD45RO+ enrichment and human naive T-cell isolation kits were used to isolate memory (CD45RO+) and naive T cells from PBMC. Results and caveats for the whole study, not just this receptor: Compared with coincidental sharing between unrelated individuals, out-of-frame TCR alpha sequences shared between twins showed an excess of sequences with low generation probability. Recombination models systematically underestimated out-of-frame TCR alpha sharing in monozygotic twins but agreed with sharing between unrelated individuals. Fewer insertions were carried by abundant cord blood beta clonotypes, a similar but weaker trend appeared in young adult naive repertoires, and no such trend appeared in memory repertoires. Invariant T cells such as MAIT and iNKT could partly confound zero-insertion analyses, though diverse VJ usage argued against this for most clonotypes. The excess sharing between twins in beta out-of-frame sequences was weaker because fewer shared sequences reduced the signal-to-noise ratio. Because the same donors could not be followed over many years, the conclusions depended on cross-sectional statistical analysis.

The protocol used for the library was 5' RACE. Sequencing instrument: Illumina HiSeq 2000. A universal primer binding site was added through template switching, and the final cDNA carried a unique molecular identifier so that TCR cDNA molecules could be counted accurately. Specific primers in the conserved constant-segment region were used to synthesize first-strand cDNA for TCR alpha and beta chains. To control for contamination, every cDNA library carried two barcodes: a SMART-Mk sample barcode plus Illumina barcodes. TruSeq adapter sequences along with Illumina sample barcodes were introduced in two successive PCR steps. The TCR alpha and beta cDNA libraries were sequenced on the Illumina HiSeq platform using custom primers. The study's own analysis went as follows. Unique molecular identifiers were extracted from raw reads with MiGEC, and CDR3 positions were determined with MiXCR. For each individual, recombination models were inferred using an EM algorithm with the repgenHMM and IGoR tools. Shared clonotype analysis was performed with the tcR package in R, normalizing sharing by the product of cloneset sizes. To study raw recombination free of thymic and clonal selection effects, out-of-frame nonproductive sequences were analyzed. TCRdb trimmed the raw reads at Q25, called clones with MiXCR and kept productive beta chains. Rows are combined by CDR3 protein, so each entry shows the most common genes and DNA. The V and J calls were not made by the authors but by TCRdb's processing. In all, the sample holds 200,000 to 300,000 distinct CDR3 sequences, and 5.5% to 8% of those were seen once. Approximately 3.6% of the sample comes from the top ten.

V is cut back by 4 bases and J by 4 bases, with 6 bases in the junction unmatched. The CDR3 covers 15 residues, taking in both the cysteine and the phenylalanine. Only the CDR3 DNA is retained, 45 bases long and in frame from the first base. The germline V gene encodes CDR1 SGHKS and CDR2 YYEKEE (reference sequence). This clonotype was observed a few times. The antigen it binds to is not known. No much larger clone is present one base from it, and per-base qualities are unavailable. Separately, the same data were catalogued under a study of yellow fever vaccine responses in identical twins. From that second study: The authors reported that the T cell response to vaccination in identical twins appeared partly convergent and partly personalized. Focusing on identical twins, the study followed the T cell clones that responded to the vaccine, and did so with precision.

The receptor was isolated from a young woman in good health. Recombination connected TRBV5-5 to TRBJ2-7, with 12 bases in between that match TRBD1. Sequenced: memory (CD45RO+) T cells sorted from blood. Per the publication, the cell subset or site label means: CD45RO+ enriched T cells. At the DNA level, the sequence is TGTGCCAGCAGCCAGGGGACAGGGGGCGCGTACGAGCAGTACTTC. It encodes CASSQGTGGAYEQYF. The full variable domain, completed from the reference TRBV5-5 and TRBJ2-7 proteins outside the CDR3, reads DAGVTQSPTHLIKTRGQQVTLRCSPISGHKSVSWYQQVLGQGPQFIFQYYEKEERGRGNFPDRFSARQFPNYSSELNVNALLLGDSALYLCASSQGTGGAYEQYFGPGTRLTVT.